This T cell receptor (beta chain) was found in a study of blood T cell repertoires in COVID-19. Study-wide background: Sources were T cells, B-cell-depleted T cells, or PBMCs; the material itself was cDNA or gDNA.

Per the original data handling: Amplifying reference gene primers gave estimates of nucleated cell counts. Sequencing used immunoSEQ multiplex PCR; TCRdb keeps in-frame clones, though not all of them. That table supplies the V and J calls and clone size; D and trimming were determined from the DNA. The table records tens of thousands of clones, approximately 82% of them present only once. The CDR3 extends over 15 amino acids. Germline V CDR1 and CDR2: SGHRS, YFSETQ. V lost 1 base and J lost 2, with 9 bases in between. The genes are TRBV5-1 and TRBJ2-2; TRBD1 might be the D (5 bases). The sequence came from a man in his fifties with active COVID-19. Sequenced: peripheral blood. CDR3 DNA: TGCGCCAGCAGCTTGAAGACAGATAACACCGGGGAGCTGTTTTTT. This sequence encodes CASSLKTDNTGELFF.